The clone carrying this T cell receptor beta chain was observed once. Its antigen is not known. Repertoires were generated with immunoSEQ multiplex PCR, while TCRdb's copy carries only in-frame clones and drops some. This sample yields around 1,100,000 clones, of which around 77% are seen a single time; about 0.94% belongs to the top ten. This sample was taken from a study of shared clonotypes between healthy human individuals. Overall study: Three plates each covered CD4 naive and memory; CD8 naive two, CD8 memory one. Study-level points and caveats: Naive CD4 clonotype sharing across several donors was 4% to 5%. The study's rarefaction showed incomplete sorted-subset sequencing despite large depth.

Between the trimmed V and J ends, which lost 3 bases and 6 bases, there was a span of 21 bases. The CDR3 is 16 amino acids. Germline CDR1 KGHSH, CDR2 LQKENI. Recent acute infections and vaccinations were absent in the healthy HIV-negative adult donors. The specimen sequenced was memory CD4+ T cells from PBMCs. Subset indicated: CD45RA-negative fraction. The receptor's source is a man aged 18 to 29 in good health. Some clones in this sample may be carry-over from other donors' samples. The V gene is TRBV18, the J gene TRBJ2-7; TRBD1 is a possible D gene (5 bases). CDR3 residues: CASSPTLGEGVREQYF. The CDR3 nucleotides read TGTGCCAGCTCACCTACCCTTGGCGAAGGGGTACGCGAGCAGTACTTC.